These 23 T cell receptor beta chains originate from one sample sequenced in a study of blood T cell repertoires in COVID-19. Clones were read by immunoSEQ multiplex PCR, and TCRdb kept only the in-frame ones, dropping some. The data hold about 120,000 clones, with roughly four fifths observed a single time. Source material: peripheral blood. The origin of the receptors is a man in his fifties with acute or convalescent COVID-19.

The J gene is TRBJ2-3, the V gene TRBV27; TRBD2 aligns across 12 bases. The CDR3 runs to 17 residues. Germline V gene sequence: CDR1 MNHEY, CDR2 SMNVEV (reference sequence). Trimming took 3 bases from V and 2 from J; bases not matched to a gene: 6. The CDR3 region is CASSLRTSGVNTDTQYF. The CDR3 DNA is TGTGCCAGCAGTTTGAGGACTAGCGGGGTGAACACAGATACGCAGTATTTT.

The chain links TRBV6-5 to TRBJ2-7; tentatively, D is TRBD2 (5 bases). This CDR3 region has 13 residues. V shed 6 bases and J shed 3 bases, with 12 bases lying between them. The germline V gene has CDR1 MNHEY and CDR2 SVGAGI. The CDR3 sequence: CASSLLVLYEQYF. The CDR3 nucleotides are TGTGCCAGCAGCCTACTAGTTCTCTACGAGCAGTACTTC.

The V call is TRBV19, the J call TRBJ1-3, with TRBD1 identical over 11 bases. Trimming cost V 4 bases and J 7 bases; bases outside gene matches: 3. Germline values: CDR1 LNHDA, CDR2 SQIVND (reference sequence). CDR3 length: 14 residues. The CDR3, as DNA: TGTGCCAGTAGTACCGGGACAGGGGGGAACACCATATATTTT. This sequence encodes CASSTGTGGNTIYF.

The genes are TRBV23-1 and TRBJ2-7; a weak D match, TRBD1 (5 bases). TRBV23-1 is treated as an ORF (open reading frame) with a function not yet certain. The CDR3 is 12 amino acids. Trimming shortened V by 5 bases and J by 3 bases, and 8 bases separated the two germline ends. CDR3 coding DNA: TGCGCCAGCAGTTCAGGGTTCTACGAGCAGTACTTC. Its protein is CASSSGFYEQYF.

The genes are TRBV9 and TRBJ2-1, with 7 bases aligning to TRBD2. The germline gives CDR1 SGDLS, CDR2 YYNGEE. CDR3 length: 14 residues. V shed 3 bases, J shed 2 bases, and the junction held 2 bases outside the gene matches. The CDR3: CASSEGGPYNEQFF. CDR3 DNA sequence: TGTGCCAGCAGCGAGGGAGGGCCCTACAATGAGCAGTTCTTC.

The V and J genes are TRBV13 and TRBJ2-7; 9 bases are a match to TRBD1. J lost 3 bases, V lost 2 bases, and 8 bases had no gene match. The germline gives CDR1 PRHDT, CDR2 FYEKMQ (reference sequence). The CDR3 is 16 amino acids. Here the CDR3 reads CASSLYERDRDYEQYF. The DNA for the CDR3 is TGTGCCAGCAGCTTATACGAGAGGGACAGGGACTACGAGCAGTACTTC.

The chain couples TRBV28 to TRBJ1-4, with a possible D match to TRBD1 (5 bases). Germline assignment: CDR1 MDHEN and CDR2 SYDVKM. V was pared by 4 bases and J by 5 bases, with 14 bases between. The CDR3 runs 15 residues. The CDR3 DNA follows: TGTGCCAGCAGTTCCCCGGGCGGGGGGAATGAAAAACTGTTTTTT. This codes for CASSSPGGGNEKLFF.

The chain recombines TRBV18 with TRBJ2-7, with TRBD2 matching 12 bases. The CDR3 has 16 residues. Germline V lookup: CDR1 KGHSH, CDR2 LQKENI. Trimming cost V 4 bases and J 4 bases; bases outside gene matches: 8. The CDR3 region is CASSLGSGTSGYEQYF. The DNA for the CDR3 is TGTGCCAGCTCACTCGGCTCCGGGACTAGCGGGTACGAGCAGTACTTC.

The rearrangement joins TRBV12-3 or TRBV12-4 to TRBJ1-1; TRBD1 matches at 9 bases. V shed 7 bases, J shed 4 bases, and the junction held 4 bases outside the gene matches. CDR3 length: 13 amino acids. The CDR3 loop is CASTTGGPTEAFF. The CDR3 DNA sequence: TGTGCCAGCACCACAGGGGGCCCCACTGAAGCTTTCTTT.

The chain is built from TRBV10-3 and TRBJ2-5, with a possible D match to TRBD2 (5 bases). Trimming removed 4 bases from V and 5 bases from J, with 8 bases in between. CDR1 is ENHRY and CDR2 is SYGVKD in the germline V gene. The CDR3 is made up of 12 amino acids. Here the CDR3 reads CAISGTGETQYF. The CDR3, as DNA: TGTGCCATCAGTGGGACTGGGGAGACCCAGTACTTC.

This clone was found a few times. The V gene is TRBV19, the J gene TRBJ2-3; D is undetermined. Per the germline V gene, CDR1 is LNHDA and CDR2 is SQIVND (reference sequence). The CDR3 covers 14 residues. V lost 7 bases, J lost 6 bases, and 17 bases lay in between. The CDR3 protein is CASNFPPLGDTQYF. Written as DNA, the CDR3 is TGTGCCAGTAATTTTCCCCCCCTCGGGGATACGCAGTATTTT.

V is TRBV7-2 and J is TRBJ2-7; possibly TRBD2 for D (7 bases). Looked up from germline, CDR1 is SGHTA and CDR2 is FQGNSA. CDR3 size: 16 residues. The V end lost 1 base, the J end lost 0 bases, and 13 bases lay between the germline ends. This chain's CDR3 is CASSLEGGGSSYEQYF. In DNA form, the CDR3 reads TGTGCCAGCAGCTTAGAGGGGGGCGGGAGCTCCTACGAGCAGTACTTC.

The CDR3 spells CASSSGTGSSTDTQYF. Here the CDR3 DNA reads TGTGCCAGCAGCTCCGGGACAGGGTCTAGCACAGATACGCAGTATTTT. The rearrangement uses TRBV7-2 and TRBJ2-3, with TRBD1 matching 9 bases. The CDR3 covers 16 residues. J lost 0 bases, V lost 4 bases, and 5 bases had no gene match. Germline loops: CDR1 SGHTA, CDR2 FQGNSA.

This chain connects TRBV19 to TRBJ2-7; TRBD1 might be the D (6 bases). The length of the CDR3 is 14 residues. Germline CDR1 reads LNHDA; CDR2 reads SQIVND (reference sequence). Trimming took 4 bases from V and 2 from J, leaving 12 bases between them. DNA of the CDR3: TGTGCCAGTAGTACAAAACAGGGTCCCTACGAGCAGTACTTC. Translating it yields CASSTKQGPYEQYF. Drawing the rest from reference TRBV19 and TRBJ2-7, the complete variable domain is DGGITQSPKYLFRKEGQNVTLSCEQNLNHDAMYWYRQDPGQGLRLIYYSQIVNDFQKGDIAEGYSVSREKKESFPLTVTSAQKNPTAFYLCASSTKQGPYEQYFGPGTRLTVT.

This clone was seen once. V gene TRBV28 combines with J gene TRBJ2-4; 12 bases are a match to TRBD2. This CDR3 region has 16 residues. Per the germline V gene, CDR1 is MDHEN and CDR2 is SYDVKM. The V and J ends lost 2 bases and 6 bases, in that order; junction bases with no gene match: 5. CDR3 residues: CASSLLAGGRGNIQYF. DNA of the CDR3: TGTGCCAGCAGTTTACTAGCGGGAGGGCGCGGAAACATTCAGTACTTC.

This clone occurred a few times. The chain links TRBV19 to TRBJ1-5; D is possibly TRBD1 (5 bases). CDR1 is LNHDA and CDR2 is SQIVND in the germline V gene (reference sequence). The CDR3 loop spans 16 amino acids. V shed 5 bases and J shed 3 bases, with 17 bases lying between them. CDR3 loop: CASSPVWQGPNQPQHF. The CDR3 region has the DNA TGTGCCAGTAGTCCCGTCTGGCAGGGCCCCAATCAGCCCCAGCATTTT. Full variable domain (missing parts from reference TRBV19 and TRBJ1-5): DGGITQSPKYLFRKEGQNVTLSCEQNLNHDAMYWYRQDPGQGLRLIYYSQIVNDFQKGDIAEGYSVSREKKESFPLTVTSAQKNPTAFYLCASSPVWQGPNQPQHFGDGTRLSIL.

V is TRBV11-2 and J is TRBJ1-5, with D possibly TRBD1 on 5 matching bases. Trimming pared 5 bases from V and 4 bases from J, leaving 9 bases between. Germline lookup yields CDR1 SGHAT and CDR2 FQNNGV. The CDR3 totals 13 residues. Here the CDR3 reads CASSADRNQPQHF. CDR3 coding DNA: TGTGCCAGCAGCGCCGACAGAAATCAGCCCCAGCATTTT.

This clone was counted only a few times. The rearrangement joins TRBV30 to TRBJ1-1; D gene uncertain. V was cut by 4 bases and J by 1 base, with 16 bases left in between. This CDR3 spans 15 amino acids. Germline V gives CDR1 GTSNPN, CDR2 SVGIG (reference sequence). The CDR3, as DNA: TGTGCCTGGAACGGGCCCGGGGTGTGGAACACTGAAGCTTTCTTT. Translating it yields CAWNGPGVWNTEAFF.

This clone showed up just a few times. The rearrangement links TRBV4-1 to TRBJ1-6; the D gene is possibly TRBD1 (6 bases). This CDR3 comprises 15 residues. Trimming shortened V by 4 bases and J by 10 bases, and 17 bases separated the two germline ends. From germline, CDR1 is MGHRA and CDR2 YSYEKL. Here the CDR3 DNA reads TGCGCCAGCAGCCCAGAGCCGGGACACCAATCACCCCTCCACTTT. Translated, it gives CASSPEPGHQSPLHF.

The chain recombines TRBV28 with TRBJ1-2; D may be TRBD1 (6 bases). Per the germline V gene, CDR1 is MDHEN and CDR2 is SYDVKM. V was pared by 5 bases and J by 8 bases, with 15 bases between. The CDR3 loop spans 13 amino acids. This chain's CDR3 is CASSIDRFRGYTF. The CDR3 bases are TGTGCCAGCAGTATCGACAGGTTTCGCGGCTACACCTTC.

This sequence joins TRBV18 and TRBJ2-2; weak D call: TRBD2 (5 bases). V dropped 8 bases and J dropped 6 bases, with 16 bases sitting between them. The germline gives CDR1 KGHSH, CDR2 LQKENI. The CDR3 covers 14 residues. The CDR3 is CASLPRAYAGELFF. CDR3 in DNA: TGTGCCAGCCTACCGAGGGCGTACGCCGGGGAGCTGTTTTTT.

A note on this clone: The DNA is left out, because the CDR3 cannot be placed on it with certainty; the CDR3 is given as TCRdb lists it. This chain uses TRBV21-1 with TRBJ1-6. TRBV21-1 is termed a pseudogene. The CDR3 is made up of 17 amino acids, end residues included. The CDR3 sequence: CASTPGGTIGGILALHF.

The rearrangement joins TRBV27 to TRBJ2-1; 8 nucleotides agree with TRBD2. The CDR3 length is 15 residues. Looked up from germline, CDR1 is MNHEY and CDR2 is SMNVEV (reference sequence). The trim removed 6 bases at V and 4 bases at J, leaving 8 bases unmatched. The CDR3 loop is CASRRGGTGYNEQFF. CDR3 in DNA: TGTGCCAGCAGACGGGGGGGGACGGGTTACAATGAGCAGTTCTTC.